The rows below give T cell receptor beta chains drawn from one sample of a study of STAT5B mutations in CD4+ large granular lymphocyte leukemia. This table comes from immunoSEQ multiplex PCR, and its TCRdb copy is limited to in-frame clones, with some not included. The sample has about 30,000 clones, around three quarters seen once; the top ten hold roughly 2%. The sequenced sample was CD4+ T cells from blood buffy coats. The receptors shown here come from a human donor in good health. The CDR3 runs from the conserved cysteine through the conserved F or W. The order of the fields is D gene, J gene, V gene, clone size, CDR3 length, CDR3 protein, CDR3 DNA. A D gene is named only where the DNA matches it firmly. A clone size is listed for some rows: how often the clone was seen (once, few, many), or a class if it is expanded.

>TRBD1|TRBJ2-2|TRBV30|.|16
CAWSTYRGLNTGELFF
TGTGCCTGGAGTACCTACAGGGGGCTGAACACCGGGGAGCTGTTTTTT
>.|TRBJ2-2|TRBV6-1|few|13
CASRETLTGELFF
TGTGCCAGCAGGGAGACACTTACCGGGGAGCTGTTTTTT
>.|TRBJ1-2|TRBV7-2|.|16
CASSPSTGSARYGYTF
TGTGCCAGCAGCCCTTCAACCGGTTCTGCCCGCTATGGCTACACCTTC
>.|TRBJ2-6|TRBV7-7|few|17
CASSLGRTSSGANVLTF
TGTGCTAGCAGCCTGGGACGGACCAGCTCTGGGGCCAACGTCCTGACTTTC
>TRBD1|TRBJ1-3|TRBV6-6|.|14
CASSLQGSGNTIYF
TGTGCCAGCAGCCTACAGGGGTCTGGAAACACCATATATTTT
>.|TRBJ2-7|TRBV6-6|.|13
CASRPLDIYEQYF
TGTGCCAGCAGACCCCTGGACATCTACGAGCAGTACTTC
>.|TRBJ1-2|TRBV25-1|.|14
CASSDPGQHYGYTF
TGTGCCAGCAGCGACCCCGGGCAGCACTATGGCTACACCTTC
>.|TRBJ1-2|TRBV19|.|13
CASSTMGGSGYTF
TGTGCCAGTAGTACCATGGGAGGGAGCGGCTACACCTTC
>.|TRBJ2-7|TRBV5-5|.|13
CASSFHFSYEQYF
TGTGCCAGCAGCTTTCACTTCTCCTACGAGCAGTACTTC
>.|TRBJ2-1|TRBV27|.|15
CASSLPQGGGNEQFF
TGTGCCAGCAGTTTACCGCAGGGTGGAGGGAATGAGCAGTTCTTC
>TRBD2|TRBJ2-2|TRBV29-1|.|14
CSVKLAGNTGELFF
TGCAGCGTTAAACTAGCGGGGAACACCGGGGAGCTGTTTTTT
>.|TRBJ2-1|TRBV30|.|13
CAWSAELRGEQFF
TGTGCCTGGAGTGCGGAATTACGGGGGGAGCAGTTCTTC
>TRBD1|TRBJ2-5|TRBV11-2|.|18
CASSLLDRGYSDQETQYF
TGTGCCAGCAGCTTACTGGACAGGGGATATTCGGACCAAGAGACCCAGTACTTC
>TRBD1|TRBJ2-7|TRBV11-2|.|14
CASTSDRGRYEQYF
TGTGCCAGCACCTCTGACAGGGGGCGTTACGAGCAGTACTTC
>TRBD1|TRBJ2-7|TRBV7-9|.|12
CASSQGFYEQYF
TGTGCCAGCTCACAGGGGTTCTACGAGCAGTACTTC
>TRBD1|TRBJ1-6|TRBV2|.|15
CASTRGQGDRSPLHF
TGTGCCAGCACCCGAGGCCAGGGGGATCGCTCACCCCTCCACTTT
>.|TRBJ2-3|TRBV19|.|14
CASSPDLSTDTQYF
TGTGCCAGTAGCCCTGATTTAAGCACAGATACGCAGTATTTT
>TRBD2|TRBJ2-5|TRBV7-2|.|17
CASSLNPGTSGRETQYF
TGTGCCAGCAGCTTAAATCCCGGGACTAGCGGTCGAGAGACCCAGTACTTC
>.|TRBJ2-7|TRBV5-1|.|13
CASSLGQSYEQYF
TGCGCCAGCAGCTTGGGCCAATCCTACGAGCAGTACTTC
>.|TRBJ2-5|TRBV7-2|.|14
CASSFPTGRETQYF
TGTGCCAGCAGCTTCCCGACGGGTAGGGAGACCCAGTACTTC
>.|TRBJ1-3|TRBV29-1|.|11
CAGYSGNTIYF
TGCGCCGGATACTCTGGAAACACCATATATTTT
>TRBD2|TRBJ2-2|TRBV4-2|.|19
CASSQVATRTSGRTGELFF
TGTGCCAGCAGCCAAGTAGCAACCCGGACTAGCGGGAGGACCGGGGAGCTGTTTTTT
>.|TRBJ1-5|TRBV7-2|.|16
CASTPTGHLSSQPQHF
TGTGCCAGCACTCCCACGGGACACCTCAGTAGTCAGCCCCAGCATTTT
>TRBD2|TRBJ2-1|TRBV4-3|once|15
CASSRLAGGYNEQFF
TGCGCCAGCAGCCGTCTAGCGGGGGGCTACAATGAGCAGTTCTTC
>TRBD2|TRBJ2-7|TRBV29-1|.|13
CSVGGGTSSEQYF
TGCAGCGTTGGCGGGGGTACATCATCCGAGCAGTACTTC
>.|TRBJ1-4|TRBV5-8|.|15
CASSLVRGPDEKLFF
TGTGCCAGCAGCTTGGTTCGGGGGCCTGATGAAAAACTGTTTTTT
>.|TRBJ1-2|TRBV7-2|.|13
CASSPPGPYGYTF
TGTGCCAGCAGCCCCCCTGGGCCCTATGGCTACACCTTC
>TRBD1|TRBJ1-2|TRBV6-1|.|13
CASSERTGHGYTF
TGTGCCAGCAGTGAAAGGACAGGGCATGGCTACACCTTC